Each of the 6 T cell receptor beta chains below was sequenced from the same sample in a study of blood T cell repertoires in COVID-19. Generated by immunoSEQ multiplex PCR, the TCRdb table keeps only in-frame clones and is missing some. The data contain about 220,000 clones, roughly 80% of them singletons. Source material: peripheral blood. The source of these receptors is a woman in her 70s with acute or convalescent COVID-19.

The chain carries TRBV7-8 and TRBJ1-2; 8 bases match TRBD1. The CDR3 is made up of 13 amino acids. J gave up 8 bases and V 3 bases, and 5 bases lay outside the gene matches. CDR1 and CDR2 (germline): SGHVS, FQNEAQ. Here the CDR3 DNA reads TGTGCCAGCAGCTTCGGACAGGGTGGCGGCTACACCTTC. Translation gives CASSFGQGGGYTF.

This chain joins TRBV4-3 and TRBJ1-1; a weak D match, TRBD1 (6 bases). CDR3 size: 13 residues. V dropped 3 bases and J dropped 3 bases, with 8 bases sitting between them. Germline CDR1 is LGHNA and CDR2 is YSLEER. The CDR3 protein is CASSQGHDTEAFF. The CDR3 DNA follows: TGCGCCAGCAGCCAGGGACACGACACTGAAGCTTTCTTT.

The chain couples TRBV10-2 to TRBJ2-7; TRBD2 is a possible D gene (6 bases). Germline CDR1 WSHSY, CDR2 SAAADI. V was clipped by 2 bases and J by 3 bases, with 17 bases between them. This CDR3 comprises 16 residues. CDR3 in DNA: TGCGCCAGCAGTGAGCGGTATTCGACTAGAGTCTACGAGCAGTACTTC. This codes for CASSERYSTRVYEQYF.

The CDR3 region is CASSLVGGTEAFF. CDR3 coding DNA: TGTGCCAGCAGTCTGGTAGGGGGCACTGAAGCTTTCTTT. This chain uses TRBV27 with TRBJ1-1; D might be TRBD1 (6 bases). The germline V gene encodes CDR1 MNHEY and CDR2 SMNVEV (reference sequence). The germline V and J ends were trimmed by 5 bases and 4 bases, with 11 bases remaining between them. This CDR3 has 13 residues.

The V call is TRBV28, the J call TRBJ2-7, with 7 bases matching TRBD2. The CDR3 totals 14 residues. Trimming took 7 bases from V and 4 from J; bases not matched to a gene: 10. Germline CDR1 and CDR2: MDHEN and SYDVKM. The CDR3 is CASTPWTGGYEQYF. The CDR3 bases are TGTGCCAGCACCCCATGGACGGGAGGTTACGAGCAGTACTTC.

This sequence joins TRBV5-4 and TRBJ2-7; 10 bases are a match to TRBD1. Germline CDR1 and CDR2: SGHNT and YYREEE (reference sequence). CDR3 length: 16 residues. The trim removed 3 bases at V and 4 bases at J, leaving 10 bases unmatched. The CDR3 is CASSYTTVGQGYEQYF. Here the CDR3 DNA reads TGTGCCAGCAGCTACACTACCGTGGGACAGGGGTACGAGCAGTACTTC.